This T cell receptor (beta chain) stems from a study of T cells in narcolepsy. Study findings and constraints: Autoreactive clone sequences were missing from some blood memory CD4+ repertoires. Reportedly, autoreactive clonotypes were serially detected in patients' blood but not controls'. HCRT-specific and TRIB2-specific autoreactive clonotypes appeared among same-patient CSF and blood CD4+ clonotypes.

Regarding this clone: Its matching antigen is unknown.

Deletions cut 5 bases from V and 4 bases from J, with 6 bases between. This CDR3 comprises 12 residues. Germline CDR1 reads MDHEN; CDR2 reads SYDVKM. The table came from immunoSEQ multiplex PCR; TCRdb's copy has only in-frame clones and leaves some out. The sample holds 25,000 to 35,000 clones, 90% seen once. Input material: CD45RA- memory CD4+ T cells from PBMCs. The source of this sequence is a human donor with narcolepsy. The chain couples TRBV28 to TRBJ1-5; D remains unclear. CDR3 loop: CASSPTNQPQHF. DNA of the CDR3: TGTGCCAGCAGTCCGACAAATCAGCCCCAGCATTTT.